The TCR beta chain described here comes from a study of blood T cells in healthy people across ages. As to this clonotype: The antigen remains unidentified.

The use of a sample-barcoded 5' primer and a J-beta primer mix characterized a second PCR of 7 to 11 cycles. TCRdb analysed the 5' RACE reads with MiXCR anew, one entry per CDR3 protein. In the table there are 600,000 to 850,000 distinct CDR3 sequences, more than 40% of which are singletons. General observations from the study: Both higher diversity and more naive CD4+ cells marked long-lived donors when set against aged donors.

There are 17 residues in the CDR3. Germline V gene sequence: CDR1 MGHDK, CDR2 SYGVNS. V trimming: 4 bases; J trimming: 2 bases; junction bases outside the gene matches: 6. This chain links TRBV25-1 with TRBJ2-3; 13 positions agree with TRBD2. The sample comprised blood. This receptor was obtained from an older woman in good health. CDR3 in amino acids: CASSVQGLAGFTDTQYF. CDR3 DNA sequence: TGTGCCAGCAGTGTCCAGGGACTAGCGGGATTCACAGATACGCAGTATTTT.